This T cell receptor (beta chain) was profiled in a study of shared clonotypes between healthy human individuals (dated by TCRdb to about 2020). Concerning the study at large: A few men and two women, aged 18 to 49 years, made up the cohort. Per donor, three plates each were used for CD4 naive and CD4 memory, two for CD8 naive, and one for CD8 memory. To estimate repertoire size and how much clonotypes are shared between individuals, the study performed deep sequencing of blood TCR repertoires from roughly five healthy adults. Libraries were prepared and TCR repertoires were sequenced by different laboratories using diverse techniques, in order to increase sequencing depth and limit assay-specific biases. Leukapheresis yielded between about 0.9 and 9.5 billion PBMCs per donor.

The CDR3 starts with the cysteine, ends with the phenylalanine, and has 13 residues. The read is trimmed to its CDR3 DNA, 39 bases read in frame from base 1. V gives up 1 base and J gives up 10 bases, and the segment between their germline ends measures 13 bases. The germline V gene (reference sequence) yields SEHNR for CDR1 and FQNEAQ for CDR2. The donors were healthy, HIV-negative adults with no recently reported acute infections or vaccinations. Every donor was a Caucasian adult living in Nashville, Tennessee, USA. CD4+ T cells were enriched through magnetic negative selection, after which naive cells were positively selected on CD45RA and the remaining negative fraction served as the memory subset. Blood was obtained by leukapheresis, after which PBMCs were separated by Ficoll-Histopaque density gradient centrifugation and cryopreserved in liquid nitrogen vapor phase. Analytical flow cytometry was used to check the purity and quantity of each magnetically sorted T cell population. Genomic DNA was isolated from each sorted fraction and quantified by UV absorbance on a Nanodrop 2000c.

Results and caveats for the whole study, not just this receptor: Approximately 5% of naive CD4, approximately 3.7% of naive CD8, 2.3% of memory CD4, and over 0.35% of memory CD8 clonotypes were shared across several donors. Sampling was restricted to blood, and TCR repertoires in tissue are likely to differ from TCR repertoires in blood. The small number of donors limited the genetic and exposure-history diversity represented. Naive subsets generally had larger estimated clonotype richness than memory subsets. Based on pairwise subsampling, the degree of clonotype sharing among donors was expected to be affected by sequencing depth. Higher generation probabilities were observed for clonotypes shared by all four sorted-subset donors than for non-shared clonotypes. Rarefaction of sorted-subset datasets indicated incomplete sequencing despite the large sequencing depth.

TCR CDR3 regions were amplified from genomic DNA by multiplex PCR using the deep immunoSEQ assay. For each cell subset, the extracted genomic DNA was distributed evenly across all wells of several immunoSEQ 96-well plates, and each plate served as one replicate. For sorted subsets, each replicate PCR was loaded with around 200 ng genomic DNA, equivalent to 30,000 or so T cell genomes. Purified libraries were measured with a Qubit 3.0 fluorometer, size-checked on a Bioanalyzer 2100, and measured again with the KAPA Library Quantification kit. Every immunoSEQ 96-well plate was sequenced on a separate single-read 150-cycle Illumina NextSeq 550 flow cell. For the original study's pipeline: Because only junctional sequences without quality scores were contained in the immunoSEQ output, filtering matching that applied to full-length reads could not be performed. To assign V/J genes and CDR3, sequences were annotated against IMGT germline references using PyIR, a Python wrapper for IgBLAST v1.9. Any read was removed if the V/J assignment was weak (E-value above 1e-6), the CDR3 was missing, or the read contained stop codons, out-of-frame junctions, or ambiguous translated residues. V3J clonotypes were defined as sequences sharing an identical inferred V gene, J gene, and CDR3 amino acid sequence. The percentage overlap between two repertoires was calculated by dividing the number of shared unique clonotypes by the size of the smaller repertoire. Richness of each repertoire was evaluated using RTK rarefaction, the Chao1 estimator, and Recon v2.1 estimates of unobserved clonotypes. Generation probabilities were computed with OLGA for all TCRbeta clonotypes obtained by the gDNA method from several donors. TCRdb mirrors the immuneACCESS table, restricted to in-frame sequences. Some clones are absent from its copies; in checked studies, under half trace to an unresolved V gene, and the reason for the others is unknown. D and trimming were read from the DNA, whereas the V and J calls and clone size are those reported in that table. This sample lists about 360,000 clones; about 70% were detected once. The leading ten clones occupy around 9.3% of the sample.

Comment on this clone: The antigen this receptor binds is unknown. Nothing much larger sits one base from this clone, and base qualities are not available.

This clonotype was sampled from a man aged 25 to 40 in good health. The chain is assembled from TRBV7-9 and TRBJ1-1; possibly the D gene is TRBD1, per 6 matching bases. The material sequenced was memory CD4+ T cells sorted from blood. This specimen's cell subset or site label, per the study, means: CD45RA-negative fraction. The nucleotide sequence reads TGTGCCAGCAGCTTAGATATGGGGGGCCTAGCTTTCTTT. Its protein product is CASSLDMGGLAFF. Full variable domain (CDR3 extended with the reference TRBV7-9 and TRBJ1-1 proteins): DTGVSQNPRHKITKRGQNVTFRCDPISEHNRLYWYRQTLGQGPEFLTYFQNEAQLEKSRLLSDRFSAERPKGSFSTLEIQRTEQGDSAMYLCASSLDMGGLAFFGQGTRLTVV.